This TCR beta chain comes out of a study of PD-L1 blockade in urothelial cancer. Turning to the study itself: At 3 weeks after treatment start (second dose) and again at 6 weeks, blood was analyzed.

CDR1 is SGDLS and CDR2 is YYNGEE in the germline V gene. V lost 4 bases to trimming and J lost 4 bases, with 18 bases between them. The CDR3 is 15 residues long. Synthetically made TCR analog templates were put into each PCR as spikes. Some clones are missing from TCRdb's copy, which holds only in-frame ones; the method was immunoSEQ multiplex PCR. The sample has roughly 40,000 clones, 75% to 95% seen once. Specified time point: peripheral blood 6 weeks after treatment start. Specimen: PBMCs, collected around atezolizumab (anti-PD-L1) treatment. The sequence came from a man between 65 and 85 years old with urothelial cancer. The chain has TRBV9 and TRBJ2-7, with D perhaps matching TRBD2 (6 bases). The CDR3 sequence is CASSRTGTANYEQYF. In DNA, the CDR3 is TGTGCCAGCAGCCGGACCGGGACTGCGAATTACGAGCAGTACTTC.